This passage covers 9 T cell receptor beta chains from one sample sequenced in a study of control samples from healthy donors and cancer patients. The assay was immunoSEQ multiplex PCR, and TCRdb's table has in-frame clones only and misses some. The data contain about 84,000 clones, 75% to 85% of them seen just once; the ten biggest clones take up 11%. The sequenced material came from PBMCs. These receptors were collected from a man in his sixties with head and neck cancer.

The V and J genes are TRBV5-4 and TRBJ2-1; 8 bases map to TRBD2. The CDR3 contains 14 residues. Per germline, CDR1 SGHNT and CDR2 YYREEE (reference sequence). The junction had 5 bases not matched to a gene; V was cut back by 5 bases and J by 4 bases. This chain's CDR3 is CASSPGGPYNEQFF. The CDR3 nucleotides are TGTGCCAGCAGTCCGGGAGGGCCGTACAATGAGCAGTTCTTC.

The chain carries TRBV11-2 and TRBJ2-7; no reliable D call. The CDR3 is 14 amino acids. Germline lookup yields CDR1 SGHAT and CDR2 FQNNGV. Trimming removed 0 bases at V and 6 bases at J, with 12 bases between. CDR3 sequence (DNA): TGTGCCAGCAGCTTAGAACGGCGGTTCCGCGAGCAGTACTTC. Protein sequence: CASSLERRFREQYF.

The J gene is TRBJ2-1, the V gene TRBV27, with 11 bases fitting TRBD2. The germline CDR1 and CDR2 sequences are MNHEY and SMNVEV (reference sequence). CDR3 length: 17 amino acids. The trim removed 5 bases at V and 4 bases at J, leaving 10 bases unmatched. The CDR3 bases are TGTGCCAGCAGTCCTTGGACTAGCGGGTCCATATACAATGAGCAGTTCTTC. Protein product: CASSPWTSGSIYNEQFF.

This chain connects TRBV10-3 to TRBJ2-3; D might be TRBD1 (6 bases). The length of the CDR3 is 15 residues. With 2 bases removed from V and 3 bases from J, the gap between germline ends came to 12 bases. Germline V gives CDR1 ENHRY, CDR2 SYGVKD. CDR3 amino acids: CAISERGQLTDTQYF. The CDR3 DNA reads as TGTGCCATCAGTGAGAGGGGACAATTAACAGATACGCAGTATTTT.

This sequence joins TRBV5-1 and TRBJ1-1; D uncertain. This CDR3 is 15 amino acids long. Trimming removed 0 bases from V and 0 bases from J, with 9 bases in between. Germline V CDR1 and CDR2: SGHRS, YFSETQ. This CDR3 reads CASSLVPEMNTEAFF. The CDR3 DNA sequence: TGCGCCAGCAGCTTGGTCCCAGAGATGAACACTGAAGCTTTCTTT. Variable domain in full (rest from reference TRBV5-1 and TRBJ1-1): KAGVTQTPRYLIKTRGQQVTLSCSPISGHRSVSWYQQTPGQGLQFLFEYFSETQRNKGNFPGRFSGRQFSNSRSEMNVSTLELGDSALYLCASSLVPEMNTEAFFGQGTRLTVV.

The gene calls are TRBV11-3 and TRBJ2-1; D tentatively reads TRBD1 or TRBD2 (5 bases each). Germline V CDR1 and CDR2: SGHNT, YENEEA. The CDR3 runs 15 residues. The V and J ends lost 5 bases and 0 bases respectively, with 11 bases between them. DNA of the CDR3: TGTGCCAGCAGCCCCCGAGGGGCCTCCTACAATGAGCAGTTCTTC. Protein product: CASSPRGASYNEQFF.

The V call is TRBV5-6, the J call TRBJ2-7; D may be TRBD2 (5 bases). V gave up 1 base and J gave up 9 bases, with 11 bases separating them. Per the germline V gene, CDR1 is SGHDT and CDR2 is YYEEEE. The CDR3 contains 12 residues. The CDR3 DNA sequence: TGTGCCAGCAGCTTGTATGAGGGAGCGCAGTACTTC. Translation gives CASSLYEGAQYF.

The chain uses TRBV6-1 and TRBJ2-5; D not resolved. The CDR3 sequence is 13 residues long. Trimming took 2 bases from V and 7 from J, leaving 11 bases between them. Germline V gene lookup returns CDR1 MNHNS and CDR2 SASEGT. CDR3 sequence reads: CASSEFSSGTQYF. CDR3 DNA: TGTGCCAGCAGTGAATTCAGTTCAGGGACCCAGTACTTC.

V is TRBV2 and J is TRBJ2-3; 13 bases map to TRBD2. V shed 4 bases, J shed 4 bases, and the junction held 5 bases outside the gene matches. Per the germline V gene, CDR1 is SNHLY and CDR2 is FYNNEI. This CDR3 region has 16 residues. The CDR3 loop reads CASSVETSGRPDTQYF. The CDR3 DNA sequence: TGTGCCAGCAGTGTAGAGACTAGCGGGAGGCCAGATACGCAGTATTTT.